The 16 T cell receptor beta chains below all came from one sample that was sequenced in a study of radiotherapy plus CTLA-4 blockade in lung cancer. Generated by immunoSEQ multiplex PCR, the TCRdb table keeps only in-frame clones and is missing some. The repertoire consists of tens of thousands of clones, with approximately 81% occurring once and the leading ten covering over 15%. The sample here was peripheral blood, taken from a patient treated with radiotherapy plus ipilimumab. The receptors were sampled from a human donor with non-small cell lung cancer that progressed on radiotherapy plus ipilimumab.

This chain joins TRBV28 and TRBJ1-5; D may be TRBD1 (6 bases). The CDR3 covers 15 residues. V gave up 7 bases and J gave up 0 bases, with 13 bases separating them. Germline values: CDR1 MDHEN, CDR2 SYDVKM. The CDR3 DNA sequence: TGTGCCAGCAAAGGGGGAGGTAATAGCAATCAGCCCCAGCATTTT. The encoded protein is CASKGGGNSNQPQHF.

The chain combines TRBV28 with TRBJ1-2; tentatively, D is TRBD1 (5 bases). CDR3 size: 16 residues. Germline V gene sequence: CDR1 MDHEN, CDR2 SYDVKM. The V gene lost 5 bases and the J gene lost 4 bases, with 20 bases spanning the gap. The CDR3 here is CASSTRGAPHPYGYTF. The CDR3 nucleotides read TGTGCCAGCAGTACCCGCGGGGCCCCACACCCCTATGGCTACACCTTC.

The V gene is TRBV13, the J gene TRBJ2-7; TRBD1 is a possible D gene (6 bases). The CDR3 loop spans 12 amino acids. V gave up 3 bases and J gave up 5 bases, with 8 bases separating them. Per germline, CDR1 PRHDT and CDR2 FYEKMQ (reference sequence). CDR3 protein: CASSFKGDEQYF. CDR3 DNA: TGTGCCAGCAGCTTTAAGGGGGACGAGCAGTACTTC.

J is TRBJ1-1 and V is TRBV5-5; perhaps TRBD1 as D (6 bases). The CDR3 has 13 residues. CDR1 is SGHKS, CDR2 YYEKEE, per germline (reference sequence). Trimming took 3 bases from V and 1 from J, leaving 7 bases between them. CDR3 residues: CASSSTGNTEAFF. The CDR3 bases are TGTGCCAGCAGCTCGACAGGGAACACTGAAGCTTTCTTT.

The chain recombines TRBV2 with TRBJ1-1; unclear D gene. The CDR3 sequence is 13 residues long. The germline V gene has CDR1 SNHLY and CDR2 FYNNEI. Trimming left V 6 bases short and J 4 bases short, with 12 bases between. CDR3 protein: CASRANSGTEAFF. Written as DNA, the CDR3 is TGTGCCAGCAGGGCGAACTCAGGCACTGAAGCTTTCTTT.

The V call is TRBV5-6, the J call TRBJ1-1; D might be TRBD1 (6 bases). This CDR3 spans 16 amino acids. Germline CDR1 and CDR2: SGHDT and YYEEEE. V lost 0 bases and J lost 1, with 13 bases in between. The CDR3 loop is CASSLVLWDKNTEAFF. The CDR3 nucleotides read TGTGCCAGCAGCTTGGTGTTGTGGGACAAGAACACTGAAGCTTTCTTT.

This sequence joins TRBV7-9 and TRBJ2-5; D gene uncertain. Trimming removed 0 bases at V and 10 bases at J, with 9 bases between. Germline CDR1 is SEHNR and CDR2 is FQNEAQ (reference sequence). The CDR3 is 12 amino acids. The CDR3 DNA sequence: TGTGCCAGCAGCTTAGCGGGTGCCCACCAGTACTTC. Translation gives CASSLAGAHQYF.

The DNA for the CDR3 is TGTGCCAGCAGCTTAGGTAGGGCTAGCGGGAGATACGAGCAGTACTTC. Translated, it gives CASSLGRASGRYEQYF. This sequence joins TRBV7-9 and TRBJ2-7, with 10 nucleotides matching TRBD2. Trimming took 1 base from V and 4 from J; bases not matched to a gene: 7. Per the germline V gene, CDR1 is SEHNR and CDR2 is FQNEAQ (reference sequence). This CDR3 comprises 16 residues.

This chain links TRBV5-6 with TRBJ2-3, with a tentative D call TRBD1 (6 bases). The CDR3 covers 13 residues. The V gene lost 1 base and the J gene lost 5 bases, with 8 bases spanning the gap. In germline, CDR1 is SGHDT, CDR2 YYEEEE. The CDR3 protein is CASSLKGEDTQYF. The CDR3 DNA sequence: TGTGCCAGCAGCTTGAAGGGGGAAGATACGCAGTATTTT.

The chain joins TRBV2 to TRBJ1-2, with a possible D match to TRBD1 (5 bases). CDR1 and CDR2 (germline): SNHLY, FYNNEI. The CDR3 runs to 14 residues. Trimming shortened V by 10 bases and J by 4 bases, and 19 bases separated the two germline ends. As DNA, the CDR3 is TGTGCCACGGCTCCATACGGGGCAGCCTATGGCTACACCTTC. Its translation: CATAPYGAAYGYTF.

The DNA of the CDR3 is TGTGCCAGCAGCGCTGCAGGGACTAGCGCGGACGAGCAGTACTTC. It translates to CASSAAGTSADEQYF. This sequence joins TRBV9 and TRBJ2-7; 10 bases match TRBD2. The length of the CDR3 is 15 residues. The germline CDR1 and CDR2 sequences are SGDLS and YYNGEE. V shed 3 bases and J 5 bases; nucleotides not matched to a gene: 8.

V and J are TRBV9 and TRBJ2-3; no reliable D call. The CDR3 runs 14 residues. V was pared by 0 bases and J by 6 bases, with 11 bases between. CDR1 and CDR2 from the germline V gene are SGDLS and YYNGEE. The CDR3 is CASSVAGKGDTQYF. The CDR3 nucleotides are TGTGCCAGCAGCGTAGCCGGCAAAGGGGATACGCAGTATTTT.

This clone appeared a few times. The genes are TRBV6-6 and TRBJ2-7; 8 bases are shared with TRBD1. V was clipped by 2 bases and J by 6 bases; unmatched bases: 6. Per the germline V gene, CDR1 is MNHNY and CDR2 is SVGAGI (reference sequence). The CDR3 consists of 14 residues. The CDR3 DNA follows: TGTGCCAGCAGTTACGGTTCAGGGGGCACCGAGCAGTACTTC. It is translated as CASSYGSGGTEQYF.

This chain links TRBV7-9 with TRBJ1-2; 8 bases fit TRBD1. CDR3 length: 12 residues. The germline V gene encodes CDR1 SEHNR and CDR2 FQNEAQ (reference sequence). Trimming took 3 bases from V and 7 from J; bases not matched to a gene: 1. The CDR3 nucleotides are TGTGCCAGCAGCTTGGGACAGGTTGGCTACACCTTC. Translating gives CASSLGQVGYTF.

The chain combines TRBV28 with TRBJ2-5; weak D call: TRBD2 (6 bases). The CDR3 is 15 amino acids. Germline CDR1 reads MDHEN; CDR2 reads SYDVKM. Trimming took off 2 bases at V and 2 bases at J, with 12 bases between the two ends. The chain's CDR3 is CASSLGGAGQETQYF. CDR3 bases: TGTGCCAGCAGTTTAGGAGGGGCAGGGCAAGAGACCCAGTACTTC.

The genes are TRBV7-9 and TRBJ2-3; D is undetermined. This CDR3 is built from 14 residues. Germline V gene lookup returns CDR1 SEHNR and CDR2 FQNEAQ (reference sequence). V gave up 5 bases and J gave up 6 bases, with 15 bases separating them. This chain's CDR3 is CASSPSGLRDTQYF. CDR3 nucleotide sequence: TGTGCCAGCAGCCCATCTGGGCTGAGGGATACGCAGTATTTT.